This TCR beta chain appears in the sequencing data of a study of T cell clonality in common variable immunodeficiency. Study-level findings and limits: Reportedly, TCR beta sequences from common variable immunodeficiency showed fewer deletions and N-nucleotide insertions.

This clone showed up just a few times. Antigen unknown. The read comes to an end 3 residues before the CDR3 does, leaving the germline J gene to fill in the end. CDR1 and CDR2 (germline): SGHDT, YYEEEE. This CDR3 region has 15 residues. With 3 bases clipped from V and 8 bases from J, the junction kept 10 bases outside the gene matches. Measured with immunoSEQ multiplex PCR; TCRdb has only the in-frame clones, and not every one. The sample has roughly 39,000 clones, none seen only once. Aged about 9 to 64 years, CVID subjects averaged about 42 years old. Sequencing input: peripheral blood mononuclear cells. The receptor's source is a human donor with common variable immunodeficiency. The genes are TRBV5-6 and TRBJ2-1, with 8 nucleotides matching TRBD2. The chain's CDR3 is CASSYPSGPGDEQFF. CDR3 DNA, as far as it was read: TGTGCCAGCAGCTACCCTAGCGGGCCTGGGGATGAG.